These 25 T cell receptor beta chains were all obtained from the same sample, sequenced in a study of blood T cell repertoires in COVID-19. Measured with immunoSEQ multiplex PCR; TCRdb has only the in-frame clones, and not every one. Of 200,000 to 250,000 clones listed, 82% are singletons. Sequencing used peripheral blood. The source of these receptors is an elderly woman with acute or convalescent COVID-19.

V and J are TRBV5-6 and TRBJ2-2, with D tentatively TRBD1 (6 bases). Trimming left V 2 bases short and J 5 bases short, with 13 bases between. Germline V CDR1 and CDR2: SGHDT, YYEEEE. The CDR3 sequence is 15 residues long. The CDR3 reads CASSFTGLRTGELFF. In DNA form, the CDR3 reads TGTGCCAGCAGCTTCACAGGGTTAAGGACCGGGGAGCTGTTTTTT. Based on the CDR3 plus reference TRBV5-6 and TRBJ2-2, the full variable domain is DAGVTQSPTHLIKTRGQQVTLRCSPKSGHDTVSWYQQALGQGPQFIFQYYEEEERQRGNFPDRFSGHQFPNYSSELNVNALLLGDSALYLCASSFTGLRTGELFFGEGSRLTVL.

This sequence joins TRBV5-1 and TRBJ2-2; the match to TRBD1 covers 11 bases. The V and J ends lost 4 bases and 6 bases, in that order; junction bases with no gene match: 8. This CDR3 contains 16 residues. Per germline, CDR1 SGHRS and CDR2 YFSETQ. The CDR3 DNA sequence: TGCGCCAGCAGCGTCATTTCGGGACAGGGGGCCGGGGAGCTGTTTTTT. Protein: CASSVISGQGAGELFF.

This chain uses TRBV11-3 with TRBJ1-1; D not certain. Between the trimmed V and J ends, which lost 6 bases and 4 bases, there was a span of 15 bases. The V gene's germline CDR1 is SGHNT and CDR2 YENEEA. The CDR3 is 14 amino acids. CDR3 nucleotide sequence: TGTGCCAGCAGTGCCTCCGGTTCCGGCACTGAAGCTTTCTTT. Amino acid sequence: CASSASGSGTEAFF.

The rearrangement joins TRBV4-1 to TRBJ2-7, with TRBD2 as a possible D gene (5 bases). V lost 0 bases, J lost 2 bases, and 14 bases lay in between. The CDR3 sequence is 16 residues long. Per the germline V gene, CDR1 is MGHRA and CDR2 is YSYEKL. This CDR3 is CASSQEVGINTYEQYF. The CDR3, as DNA: TGCGCCAGCAGCCAAGAAGTCGGGATTAATACCTACGAGCAGTACTTC.

The chain combines TRBV2 with TRBJ2-3, with 9 bases identical to TRBD2. Germline V gives CDR1 SNHLY, CDR2 FYNNEI. Trimming took 7 bases from V and 4 from J; bases not matched to a gene: 15. CDR3 size: 17 residues. The CDR3 region has the DNA TGTGCCAGCATCCCCTCGGGTAGCGGGAGACTAGCAGATACGCAGTATTTT. It is translated as CASIPSGSGRLADTQYF.

This clone has more than one count but fewer than ten. This chain links TRBV29-1 with TRBJ2-7, with TRBD1 as a possible D gene (6 bases). V shed 2 bases and J shed 3 bases, with 17 bases lying between them. The germline CDR1 and CDR2 sequences are SQVTM and ANQGSEA. This CDR3 region has 15 residues. CDR3 in amino acids: CSVESPTGDYYEQYF. The CDR3 DNA reads TGCAGCGTTGAAAGTCCGACAGGAGACTACTACGAGCAGTACTTC.

The table lists this clone with a count of one. V and J are TRBV30 and TRBJ1-6; tentative D call: TRBD1 (5 bases). V was trimmed by 6 bases and J by 9 bases, leaving 15 bases between them. CDR3 length equals 13 residues. The germline V gene has CDR1 GTSNPN and CDR2 SVGIG (reference sequence). CDR3 DNA sequence: TGTGCCTGTCAGGAGGGGTTCAGTTCACCCCTCCACTTT. Encoded protein: CACQEGFSSPLHF.

The table lists this clone with a count of one. V and J are TRBV20-1 and TRBJ1-5; D is unclear. Trimming shortened V by 3 bases and J by 3 bases, and 12 bases separated the two germline ends. The CDR3 is made up of 14 amino acids. From germline, CDR1 is DFQATT and CDR2 SNEGSKA (reference sequence). The CDR3 nucleotides read TGCAGTGCTAGTAGACCCGGGGACAATCAGCCCCAGCATTTT. It specifies CSASRPGDNQPQHF.

The V gene is TRBV15, the J gene TRBJ2-1; D may be TRBD1 (5 bases). The CDR3 is 16 amino acids. V lost 1 base and J lost 4, with 14 bases in between. CDR1 and CDR2 (germline): LNHNV, YYDKDF (reference sequence). CDR3 coding DNA: TGTGCCACCAGCAGAGGGCAGGGATTCGGATACAATGAGCAGTTCTTC. Its protein is CATSRGQGFGYNEQFF.

The J gene is TRBJ1-5, the V gene TRBV6-5; possible D gene TRBD1, 5 bases. Between the trimmed V and J ends, which lost 2 bases and 5 bases, there was a span of 16 bases. Germline V gene data show CDR1 as MNHEY and CDR2 as SVGAGI. This CDR3 spans 16 amino acids. The DNA of the CDR3 is TGTGCCAGCAGTTACGGGGAGGGGAGTGGGTATCAGCCCCAGCATTTT. Residues: CASSYGEGSGYQPQHF.

This clone was found many times. The genes are TRBV4-3 and TRBJ2-7, with 10 positions matching TRBD2. The CDR3 is 18 residues long. Germline V lookup: CDR1 LGHNA, CDR2 YSLEER. V lost 1 base to trimming and J lost 2 bases; unmatched junction nucleotides: 11. The CDR3 loop is CASSQGLLSGGLTYEQYF. Here the CDR3 DNA reads TGCGCCAGCAGCCAAGGACTACTTAGCGGGGGGCTTACCTACGAGCAGTACTTC.

This clone has more than one count but fewer than ten. This rearrangement joins TRBV10-3 to TRBJ2-1; D is ambiguous. Trimming left V 2 bases short and J 2 bases short, with 16 bases between. Germline-derived CDR1 and CDR2 are ENHRY and SYGVKD. This CDR3 spans 17 amino acids. The CDR3 DNA sequence: TGTGCCATCAGTGAGGAGGCGGCCCCTAGTACCTACAATGAGCAGTTCTTC. This sequence encodes CAISEEAAPSTYNEQFF.

The chain joins TRBV6-5 to TRBJ2-2; 7 bases agree with TRBD2. The CDR3 is made up of 14 amino acids. The germline gives CDR1 MNHEY, CDR2 SVGAGI. Trimming at V came to 6 bases and at J to 7 bases, leaving 8 bases not matched to a gene. CDR3 nucleotides: TGTGCCAGCAGGCGGCTAGCGGATAACGGGGAGCTGTTTTTT. It encodes CASRRLADNGELFF.

The chain joins TRBV5-1 to TRBJ2-3, with a possible D match to TRBD1 (5 bases). Germline loops: CDR1 SGHRS, CDR2 YFSETQ. Trimming left V 4 bases short and J 2 bases short, with 11 bases between. The CDR3 is made up of 14 amino acids. In nucleotides, the CDR3 is TGCGCCAGCAGCCCCGGACAACTCACAGATACGCAGTATTTT. Protein sequence: CASSPGQLTDTQYF.

This clone was detected once. The genes are TRBV20-1 and TRBJ1-5, with D possibly TRBD1 on 5 matching bases. The CDR3 length is 14 residues. Trimming cost V 3 bases and J 4 bases, with 13 bases left between them. Germline V gives CDR1 DFQATT, CDR2 SNEGSKA (reference sequence). The CDR3 region is CSASRAGGNQPQHF. The CDR3 coding sequence is TGCAGTGCTAGTAGAGCCGGGGGTAATCAGCCCCAGCATTTT.

The chain joins TRBV7-9 to TRBJ1-1, with 12 bases identical to TRBD1. CDR1 and CDR2 (germline): SEHNR, FQNEAQ (reference sequence). This CDR3 comprises 17 residues. Unmatched junction bases numbered 10, after V lost 5 bases and J lost 3 bases. CDR3 nucleotide sequence: TGTGCCAGCAGCCCAGGGACAGGGGGCGCCGTAGACACTGAAGCTTTCTTT. Amino acids: CASSPGTGGAVDTEAFF.

This clone has just one count. V is TRBV11-2 and J is TRBJ2-7; D possibly corresponds to TRBD1 (5 bases). CDR3 length: 12 amino acids. The germline gives CDR1 SGHAT, CDR2 FQNNGV. The V gene lost 2 bases and the J gene lost 7 bases, with 9 bases spanning the gap. The CDR3 nucleotides read TGTGCCAGCAGCTTAACAGGTGTAGAGCAGTACTTC. Its translation is CASSLTGVEQYF.

The V and J genes are TRBV9 and TRBJ2-3; 7 nucleotides agree with TRBD2. With 4 bases clipped from V and 0 bases from J, the junction kept 5 bases outside the gene matches. Germline loops: CDR1 SGDLS, CDR2 YYNGEE. The CDR3 spans 15 residues. For the CDR3, the DNA is TGTGCCAGCAGCCCAGACGGGAGGAGCACAGATACGCAGTATTTT. This codes for CASSPDGRSTDTQYF.

This clone was counted a single time. The chain joins TRBV7-2 to TRBJ2-6, with a tentative D call TRBD1 (6 bases). V lost 2 bases and J 4 bases, leaving 18 bases between the germline ends. This CDR3 contains 18 residues. CDR1 and CDR2 (germline): SGHTA, FQGNSA. CDR3 sequence reads: CASSLTAGVRVGANVLTF. CDR3 DNA: TGTGCCAGCAGCTTAACGGCAGGGGTGAGGGTAGGGGCCAACGTCCTGACTTTC.

Only one count was recorded for this clone. The chain employs TRBV7-2 and TRBJ1-1, with D hard to call. The CDR3 runs to 14 residues. Per the germline V gene, CDR1 is SGHTA and CDR2 is FQGNSA. The V and J ends lost 4 bases and 3 bases respectively, with 12 bases between them. For the CDR3, the DNA is TGTGCCAGCAGCTCCCCGTTTTCGGACACTGAAGCTTTCTTT. Translation: CASSSPFSDTEAFF.

V is TRBV7-2 and J is TRBJ1-1; D is unclear. Germline assignment: CDR1 SGHTA and CDR2 FQGNSA. V was cut by 2 bases and J by 0 bases, with 4 bases left in between. The CDR3 has 13 amino acids. The CDR3 region is CASSLSLNTEAFF. The CDR3 DNA is TGTGCCAGCAGCTTATCATTGAACACTGAAGCTTTCTTT.

The rearrangement joins TRBV19 to TRBJ2-2; 11 bases are shared with TRBD1. From germline, CDR1 is LNHDA and CDR2 SQIVND (reference sequence). This CDR3 comprises 16 residues. With 5 bases clipped from V and 5 bases from J, the junction kept 7 bases outside the gene matches. CDR3 region: CASSSPRDRGTGELFF. The CDR3 DNA follows: TGTGCCAGTAGTTCGCCCCGGGACAGGGGGACCGGGGAGCTGTTTTTT.

This clone was counted once. The chain links TRBV29-1 to TRBJ2-1, with D tentatively TRBD2 (7 bases). Germline CDR1 reads SQVTM; CDR2 reads ANQGSEA. The CDR3 totals 18 residues. The CDR3 DNA follows: TGCAGTGTCACAGGCGGGGGCACTGTGACGAGCGCCTACAATGAGCAGTTCTTC. Its protein product is CSVTGGGTVTSAYNEQFF.

The genes are TRBV27 and TRBJ2-1; possibly TRBD1 for D (6 bases). This CDR3 spans 14 amino acids. The germline gives CDR1 MNHEY, CDR2 SMNVEV (reference sequence). V gave up 0 bases and J gave up 8 bases, with 11 bases separating them. CDR3 coding DNA: TGTGCCAGCAGTTTATCGGTTGGGGGCGATGAGCAGTTCTTC. Protein sequence: CASSLSVGGDEQFF.

The genes are TRBV5-1 and TRBJ1-2; D remains unclear. CDR1 is SGHRS, CDR2 YFSETQ, per germline. V was pared by 4 bases and J by 3 bases, with 16 bases between. CDR3 length: 15 amino acids. For the CDR3, the DNA is TGCGCCAGCAGCCCCTACTCAGGCTCAGACTATGGCTACACCTTC. It codes for CASSPYSGSDYGYTF. Full variable domain (rest looked up from reference TRBV5-1 and TRBJ1-2): KAGVTQTPRYLIKTRGQQVTLSCSPISGHRSVSWYQQTPGQGLQFLFEYFSETQRNKGNFPGRFSGRQFSNSRSEMNVSTLELGDSALYLCASSPYSGSDYGYTFGSGTRLTVV.